The 11 T cell receptor beta chains presented below share a single source sample, sequenced in a study of regulatory T cells in long-lasting Graves disease. Building the TCR beta libraries relied on iRepertoire HTBI primers, and CDR3 regions underwent Arm-PCR. MiXCR, run by TCRdb on the multiplex PCR reads, gives a single entry per CDR3 protein. The sample includes about 400,000 distinct CDR3 sequences, less than 25% of them seen just once. As to time point: persistent/refractory GD, antithyroid drugs over 5 years with positive TRAb. RNA extracted from PBMCs served as the sequencing template. This sample comprised peripheral blood mononuclear cells (PBMCs), obtained when the disease was refractory, from a patient treated with antithyroid drugs. The receptors stem from a female donor with Graves disease.

The V and J genes are TRBV7-2 and TRBJ2-2; D remains unclear. The CDR3 runs to 17 residues. The germline V and J ends were trimmed by 1 base and 4 bases, with 16 bases remaining between them. Germline V lookup: CDR1 SGHTA, CDR2 FQGNSA. CDR3 coding DNA: TGTGCCAGCAGCTTAGGGGTGGGTAAAGGTGGCACCGGGGAGCTGTTTTTT. It translates to CASSLGVGKGGTGELFF.

This clonotype has just one count. The gene calls are TRBV18 and TRBJ2-1; D is tentatively TRBD1 or TRBD2 (7 bases each). This CDR3 contains 16 residues. Trimming stripped 5 bases from V and 8 bases from J, with 22 bases between. Germline V CDR1 and CDR2: KGHSH, LQKENI. CDR3 coding DNA: TGTGCCAGCTCATCCAGGGGGAGGCGGGAGCCCTATGAGCAGTTCTTC. It translates to CASSSRGRREPYEQFF.

This clonotype was recorded many times. J is TRBJ2-7 and V is TRBV28; TRBD1 agrees at 8 bases. The CDR3 consists of 14 residues. V was clipped by 7 bases and J by 3 bases; unmatched bases: 8. CDR1 MDHEN and CDR2 SYDVKM come from the germline V gene. The CDR3 sequence is CASTFFGQGYEQYF. The CDR3 nucleotides are TGTGCCAGCACCTTTTTTGGACAGGGCTACGAGCAGTACTTC.

The V gene is TRBV7-2, the J gene TRBJ1-6; unclear D gene. This CDR3 has 11 amino acids. Germline-derived CDR1 and CDR2 are SGHTA and FQGNSA. The germline V and J ends were trimmed by 6 bases and 10 bases, with 7 bases remaining between them. The CDR3 DNA reads TGTGCCAGCAGTGGAGGATCACCCCTCCACTTT. Its translation: CASSGGSPLHF. Full variable domain (outside the CDR3, taken from reference TRBV7-2 and TRBJ1-6): GAGVSQSPSNKVTEKGKDVELRCDPISGHTALYWYRQSLGQGLEFLIYFQGNSAPDKSGLPSDRFSAERTGGSVSTLTIQRTQQEDSAVYLCASSGGSPLHFGNGTRLTVT.

This chain connects TRBV28 to TRBJ2-7; 7 bases agree with TRBD1. The CDR3 runs 14 residues. CDR1 is MDHEN and CDR2 is SYDVKM in the germline V gene. J was trimmed by 2 bases and V by 10 bases; bases with no gene match: 11. The CDR3 sequence is CATVDAGTAYEQYF. The DNA for the CDR3 is TGTGCCACGGTAGATGCCGGGACAGCCTACGAGCAGTACTTC.

This clonotype was detected ten times or more. This chain uses TRBV12-3 or TRBV12-4 with TRBJ1-5; D uncertain. Trimming removed 7 bases from V and 3 bases from J, with 13 bases in between. The CDR3 covers 14 residues. The CDR3 region is CASTAGLHNQPQHF. CDR3 in DNA: TGTGCCAGCACCGCCGGCCTTCACAATCAGCCCCAGCATTTT.

Notes on this clonotype: A single base separates this from a much larger clone, so it may be a read error. The chain recombines TRBV20-1 with TRBJ2-5; D remains ambiguous. Germline CDR1 DFQATT, CDR2 SNEGSKA (reference sequence). This CDR3 region has 12 residues. With 3 bases removed from V and 4 bases from J, the gap between germline ends came to 9 bases. CDR3 sequence (DNA): TGCAGTGCTAGTATGTACCGAGAGACCCAGTACTTC. It is translated as CSASMYRETQYF.

In its sample, this clonotype was seen many times. The chain joins TRBV28 to TRBJ2-7; weak D call: TRBD1 (6 bases). The CDR3 totals 15 residues. V gave up 5 bases and J gave up 3 bases, with 17 bases separating them. Germline CDR1 reads MDHEN; CDR2 reads SYDVKM. The CDR3 DNA reads TGTGCCAGCAGTCTAGAATGGGACAATGTCTACGAGCAGTACTTC. The encoded protein is CASSLEWDNVYEQYF.

This clonotype turned up a few times. The chain joins TRBV19 to TRBJ2-2; 12 positions match TRBD2. The CDR3 length is 18 residues. Germline V CDR1 and CDR2: LNHDA, SQIVND (reference sequence). The V gene end was trimmed by 0 bases and the J gene end by 7 bases; junction bases not matched to a gene: 9. CDR3 loop: CASSIDRLAGVPGGELFF. For the CDR3, the DNA is TGTGCCAGTAGTATAGATCGACTAGCGGGAGTACCGGGCGGGGAGCTGTTTTTT.

The chain links TRBV7-2 to TRBJ2-2; 12 bases match TRBD2. Germline V lookup: CDR1 SGHTA, CDR2 FQGNSA. CDR3 length: 23 amino acids. V dropped 10 bases and J dropped 1; count of bases not matched to a gene: 28. Here the CDR3 reads CATRPRFLAGGRGLTLNTGELFF. CDR3 bases: TGTGCCACCCGTCCAAGGTTCCTAGCGGGAGGGCGGGGGTTAACGTTGAACACCGGGGAGCTGTTTTTT. The full variable domain, its missing parts supplied by reference TRBV7-2 and TRBJ2-2, is GAGVSQSPSNKVTEKGKDVELRCDPISGHTALYWYRQSLGQGLEFLIYFQGNSAPDKSGLPSDRFSAERTGGSVSTLTIQRTQQEDSAVYLCATRPRFLAGGRGLTLNTGELFFGEGSRLTVL.

In this sample, this clonotype turned up many times. The chain uses TRBV6-6 and TRBJ1-2; D remains ambiguous. V lost 0 bases and J 0 bases, leaving 17 bases between the germline ends. Germline V lookup: CDR1 MNHNY, CDR2 SVGAGI (reference sequence). This CDR3 region has 18 residues. CDR3 in DNA: TGTGCCAGCAGTTACTCGATAAGCCCTGACTCCCCTAACTATGGCTACACCTTC. Its protein product is CASSYSISPDSPNYGYTF.